One sample yielded the 6 T cell receptor beta chains listed below, sequenced in a study of shared clonotypes between healthy human individuals. CD8 cells regarded as naive lacked CD45RO, were positively chosen for CCR7, and omitted terminally differentiated effector memory CD45RA+ cells. Assay: immunoSEQ multiplex PCR; the TCRdb copy retains only in-frame clones and omits some. The table has more than 2 million clones, approximately 95% seen once. The sample was naive CD8+ T cells sorted from blood. All receptors derive from a man younger than 35 in good health.

This chain connects TRBV19 to TRBJ2-7, with 9 bases fitting TRBD1. With V trimmed by 3 bases and J by 5 bases, 2 bases remained unmatched. Germline CDR1 reads LNHDA; CDR2 reads SQIVND (reference sequence). The CDR3 runs 13 residues. DNA for the CDR3: TGTGCCAGTAGTATTTGGACAGGGGACGAGCAGTACTTC. Translation: CASSIWTGDEQYF.

V usage is TRBV13 and J usage is TRBJ1-1; D is possibly TRBD1 (6 bases). V was clipped by 3 bases and J by 1 base, with 9 bases between them. This CDR3 is built from 14 residues. Germline V CDR1 and CDR2: PRHDT, FYEKMQ (reference sequence). CDR3 region: CASSLGHKNTEAFF. The CDR3, as DNA: TGTGCCAGCAGCTTGGGACACAAGAACACTGAAGCTTTCTTT.

The rearrangement joins TRBV19 to TRBJ2-1; no reliable D call. The CDR3 length is 15 residues. V was trimmed by 6 bases and J by 0 bases, leaving 12 bases between them. CDR1 LNHDA and CDR2 SQIVND come from the germline V gene (reference sequence). CDR3 DNA sequence: TGTGCCAGTAGGTTGACGACGGGCTCCTACAATGAGCAGTTCTTC. This sequence encodes CASRLTTGSYNEQFF.

The chain combines TRBV9 with TRBJ2-3, with D possibly being TRBD1 or TRBD2 (7 bases each). This CDR3 has 16 amino acids. V was shortened by 4 bases and J by 4 bases, with 19 bases between the two germline ends. The germline CDR1 and CDR2 sequences are SGDLS and YYNGEE. CDR3 loop: CASSLGGRQGSDTQYF. The CDR3 nucleotides read TGTGCCAGCAGCCTGGGGGGGCGACAGGGCTCAGATACGCAGTATTTT.

This rearrangement joins TRBV7-9 to TRBJ1-5; D is unresolved. This CDR3 is 14 amino acids long. V lost 7 bases and J 1 base, leaving 11 bases between the germline ends. Germline V gene sequence: CDR1 SEHNR, CDR2 FQNEAQ (reference sequence). The CDR3 nucleotides read TGTGCCAGCACCATGGCGGGGAGCAATCAGCCCCAGCATTTT. Protein product: CASTMAGSNQPQHF.

V usage is TRBV6-6 and J usage is TRBJ2-1; D is uncertain. There are 12 residues in the CDR3. Germline V CDR1 and CDR2: MNHNY, SVGAGI (reference sequence). V lost 6 bases to trimming and J lost 9 bases, with 12 bases between them. The CDR3 reads CASRSYWAEQFF. CDR3 coding DNA: TGTGCCAGCAGATCCTATTGGGCTGAGCAGTTCTTC.